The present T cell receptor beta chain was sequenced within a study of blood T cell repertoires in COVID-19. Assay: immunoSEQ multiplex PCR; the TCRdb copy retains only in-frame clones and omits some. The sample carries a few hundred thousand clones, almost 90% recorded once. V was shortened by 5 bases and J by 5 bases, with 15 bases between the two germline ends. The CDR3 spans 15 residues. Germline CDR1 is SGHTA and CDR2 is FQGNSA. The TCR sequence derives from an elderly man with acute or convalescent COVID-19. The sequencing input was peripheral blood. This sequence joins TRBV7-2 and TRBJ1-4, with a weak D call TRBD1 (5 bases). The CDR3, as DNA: TGTGCCAGCAGCATTGACAGTGGGAACAATGAAAAACTGTTTTTT. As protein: CASSIDSGNNEKLFF.